This T cell receptor (beta chain) was sequenced in a study of shared clonotypes between healthy human individuals. The method was immunoSEQ multiplex PCR; TCRdb's version includes in-frame clones alone and lacks a portion of them. The data contain about 820,000 clones, about 91% of them singletons. This CDR3 is built from 12 residues. CDR1 and CDR2 (germline): WNHNN, SYGVQD (reference sequence). V was shortened by 3 bases and J by 4 bases, with 7 bases between the two germline ends. CD45RO-negative, CCR7-selected cells formed the naive CD8 fraction, which excluded terminally differentiated effector memory CD45RA+ cells.

The chain links TRBV10-1 to TRBJ2-7; weak D call: TRBD2 (5 bases). The sequenced sample was naive CD8+ T cells sorted from blood. This TCR derives from a man aged 25 to 40 in good health. The CDR3 sequence is CASSDGDYEQYF. The CDR3 DNA is TGCGCCAGCAGTGACGGGGATTACGAGCAGTACTTC.